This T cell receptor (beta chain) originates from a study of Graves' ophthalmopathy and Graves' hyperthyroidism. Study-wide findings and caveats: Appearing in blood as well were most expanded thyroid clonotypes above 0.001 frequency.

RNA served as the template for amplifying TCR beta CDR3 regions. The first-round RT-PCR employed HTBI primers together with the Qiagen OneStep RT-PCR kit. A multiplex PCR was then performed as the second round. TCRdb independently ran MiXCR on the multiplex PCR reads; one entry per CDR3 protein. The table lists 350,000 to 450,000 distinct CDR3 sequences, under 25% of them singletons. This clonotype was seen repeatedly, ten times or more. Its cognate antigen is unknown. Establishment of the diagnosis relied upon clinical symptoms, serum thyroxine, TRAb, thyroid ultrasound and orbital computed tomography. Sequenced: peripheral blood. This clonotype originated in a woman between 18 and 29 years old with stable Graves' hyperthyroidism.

CDR3: CASRGEETQYF. CDR3 coding DNA: TGTGCCAGCCGAGGGGAAGAGACCCAGTACTTC. The chain uses TRBV28 and TRBJ2-5; D tentatively fits TRBD1 or TRBD2 (5 bases each). V was shortened by 8 bases and J by 3 bases, with 7 bases between the two germline ends. Per the germline V gene, CDR1 is MDHEN and CDR2 is SYDVKM. CDR3 length equals 11 residues.